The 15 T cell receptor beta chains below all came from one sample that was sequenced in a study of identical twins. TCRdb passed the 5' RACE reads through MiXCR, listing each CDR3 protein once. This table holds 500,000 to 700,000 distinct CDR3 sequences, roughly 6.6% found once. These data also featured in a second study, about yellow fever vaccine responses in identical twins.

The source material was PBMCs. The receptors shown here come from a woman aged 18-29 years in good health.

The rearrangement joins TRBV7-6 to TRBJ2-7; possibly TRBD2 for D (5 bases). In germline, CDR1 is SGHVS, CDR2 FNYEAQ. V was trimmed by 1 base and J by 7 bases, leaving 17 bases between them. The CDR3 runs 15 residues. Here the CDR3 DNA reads TGTGCCAGCAGCTTAGGGGCGTGGGCAGGAGGAGAGCAGTACGTC. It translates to CASSLGAWAGGEQYV.

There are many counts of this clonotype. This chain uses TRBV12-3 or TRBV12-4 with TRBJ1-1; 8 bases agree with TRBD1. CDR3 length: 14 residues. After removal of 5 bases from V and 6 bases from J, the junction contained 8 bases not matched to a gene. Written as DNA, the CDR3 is TGTGCCAGCAGTCCCCCGAGACAGGGGCCTGAAGCTTTCTTT. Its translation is CASSPPRQGPEAFF.

The CDR3 loop is CSARGLGGSKDTQYF. For the CDR3, the DNA is TGCAGTGCTAGGGGGCTTGGCGGGAGTAAAGATACGCAGTATTTT. This sequence joins TRBV20-1 and TRBJ2-3, with 7 bases fitting TRBD2. Trimming at V came to 3 bases and at J to 5 bases, leaving 11 bases not matched to a gene. The CDR3 contains 15 residues. The germline V gene has CDR1 DFQATT and CDR2 SNEGSKA (reference sequence).

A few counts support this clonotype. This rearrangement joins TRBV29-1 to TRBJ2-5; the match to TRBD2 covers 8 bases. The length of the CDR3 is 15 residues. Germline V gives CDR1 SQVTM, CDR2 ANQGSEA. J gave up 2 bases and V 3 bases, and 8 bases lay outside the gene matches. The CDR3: CSVDIPGLGQETQYF. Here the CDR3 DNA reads TGCAGCGTTGATATCCCGGGACTAGGGCAAGAGACCCAGTACTTC.

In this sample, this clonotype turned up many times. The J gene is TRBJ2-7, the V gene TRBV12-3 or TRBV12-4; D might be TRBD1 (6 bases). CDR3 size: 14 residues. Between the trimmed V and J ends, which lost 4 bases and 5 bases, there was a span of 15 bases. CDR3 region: CASSSGRGSDEQYF. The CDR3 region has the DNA TGTGCCAGCAGTTCGGGCAGGGGTTCTGACGAGCAGTACTTC.

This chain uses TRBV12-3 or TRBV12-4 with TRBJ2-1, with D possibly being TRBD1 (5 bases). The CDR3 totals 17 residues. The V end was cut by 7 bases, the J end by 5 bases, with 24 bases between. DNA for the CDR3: TGTGCCAGCACCGATCGCAGGGTCGAGATCCTGGACAATGAGCAGTTCTTC. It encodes CASTDRRVEILDNEQFF.

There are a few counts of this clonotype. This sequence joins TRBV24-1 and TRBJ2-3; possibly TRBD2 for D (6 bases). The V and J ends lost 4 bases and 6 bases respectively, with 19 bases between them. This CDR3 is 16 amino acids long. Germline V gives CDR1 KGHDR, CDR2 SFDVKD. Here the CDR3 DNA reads TGTGCCACCAGTGACGCGGGACCCTGGGAAGCGGATACGCAGTATTTT. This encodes CATSDAGPWEADTQYF.

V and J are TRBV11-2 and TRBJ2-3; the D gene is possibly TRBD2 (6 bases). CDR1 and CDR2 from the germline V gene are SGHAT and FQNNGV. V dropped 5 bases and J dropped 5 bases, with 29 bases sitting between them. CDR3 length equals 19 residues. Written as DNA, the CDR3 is TGTGCCAGCAGCGGGAGCTTGAGGGTAGCGGCCCCCGGAGAAGATACGCAGTATTTT. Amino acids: CASSGSLRVAAPGEDTQYF.

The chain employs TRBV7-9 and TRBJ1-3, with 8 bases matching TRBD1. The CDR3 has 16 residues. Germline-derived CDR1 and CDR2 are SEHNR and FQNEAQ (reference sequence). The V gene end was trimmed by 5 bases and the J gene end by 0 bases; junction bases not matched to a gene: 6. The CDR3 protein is CASSPRQGSSGNTIYF. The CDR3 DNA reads TGTGCCAGCAGCCCCCGACAGGGGAGCTCTGGAAACACCATATATTTT.

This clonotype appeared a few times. CDR3 loop: CASSAQGQGLYEQYF. The CDR3 DNA is TGTGCCAGCAGTGCACAGGGACAGGGCTTATACGAGCAGTACTTC. V usage is TRBV2 and J usage is TRBJ2-7, with TRBD1 matching over 9 bases. After removal of 4 bases from V and 4 bases from J, the junction contained 8 bases not matched to a gene. The CDR3 is 15 residues long. Germline loops: CDR1 SNHLY, CDR2 FYNNEI.

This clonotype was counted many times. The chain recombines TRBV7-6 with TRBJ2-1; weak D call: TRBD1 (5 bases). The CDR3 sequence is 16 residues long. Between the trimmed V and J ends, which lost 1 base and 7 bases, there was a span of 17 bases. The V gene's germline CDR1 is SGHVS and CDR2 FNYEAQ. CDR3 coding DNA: TGTGCCAGCAGCTTAGAAATGGGGCGGCCTTCTAATGAGCAGTTCTTC. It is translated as CASSLEMGRPSNEQFF. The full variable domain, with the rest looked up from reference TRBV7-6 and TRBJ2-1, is GAGVSQSPRYKVTKRGQDVALRCDPISGHVSLYWYRQALGQGPEFLTYFNYEAQQDKSGLPNDRFSAERPEGSISTLTIQRTEQRDSAMYRCASSLEMGRPSNEQFFGPGTRLTVL.

DNA of the CDR3: TGTGCCAGCAGCTTATGGGCAAATAGCAATCAGCCCCAGCATTTT. Amino acid sequence: CASSLWANSNQPQHF. J is TRBJ1-5 and V is TRBV11-2; D remains unclear. This CDR3 is built from 15 residues. Germline V lookup: CDR1 SGHAT, CDR2 FQNNGV. V was clipped by 2 bases and J by 0 bases, with 8 bases between them.

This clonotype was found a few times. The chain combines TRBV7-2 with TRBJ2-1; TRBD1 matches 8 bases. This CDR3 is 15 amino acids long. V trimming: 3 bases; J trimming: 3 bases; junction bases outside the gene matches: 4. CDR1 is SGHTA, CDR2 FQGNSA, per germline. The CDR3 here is CASSFPGQVYNEQFF. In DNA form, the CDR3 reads TGTGCCAGCAGCTTCCCGGGACAGGTCTACAATGAGCAGTTCTTC.

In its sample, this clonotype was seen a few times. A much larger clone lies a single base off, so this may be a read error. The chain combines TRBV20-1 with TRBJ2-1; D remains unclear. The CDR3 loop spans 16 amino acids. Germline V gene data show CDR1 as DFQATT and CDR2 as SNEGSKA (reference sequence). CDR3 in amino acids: CCARANTPGDVYEQFF. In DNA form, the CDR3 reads TGCTGTGCTAGAGCCAACACGCCTGGGGATGTCTATGAGCAGTTCTTC.

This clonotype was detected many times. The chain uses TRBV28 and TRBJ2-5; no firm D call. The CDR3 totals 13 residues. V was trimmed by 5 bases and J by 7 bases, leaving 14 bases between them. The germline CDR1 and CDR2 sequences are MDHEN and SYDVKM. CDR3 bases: TGTGCCAGCAGTGTAGCATCCTCGGGGACCCAGTACTTC. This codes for CASSVASSGTQYF.